These 7 T cell receptor beta chains were sequenced from one sample in a study of hypomethylating agent response in myelodysplastic syndrome. Assay used: immunoSEQ multiplex PCR; TCRdb lists only in-frame clones, some missing. The table records some 3,700 clones, around nine tenths of them present only once. Sequences were derived from bone marrow, sampled before or after starting hypomethylating agent treatment for myelodysplastic syndrome (not recorded which). All receptors derive from a human donor with myelodysplastic syndrome.

The genes are TRBV7-9 and TRBJ1-4; maybe TRBD1 (5 bases). V was shortened by 5 bases and J by 6 bases, with 13 bases between the two germline ends. The CDR3 length is 14 residues. Germline values: CDR1 SEHNR, CDR2 FQNEAQ (reference sequence). The CDR3 loop reads CASSSRQGDEKLFF. CDR3 nucleotide sequence: TGTGCCAGCAGCAGCCGACAAGGGGATGAAAAACTGTTTTTT.

J is TRBJ2-7 and V is TRBV19; the match to TRBD2 covers 10 bases. V was clipped by 4 bases and J by 2 bases; unmatched bases: 5. The CDR3 has 15 amino acids. Germline loops: CDR1 LNHDA, CDR2 SQIVND (reference sequence). CDR3 residues: CASSRGLADPYEQYF. The CDR3 DNA reads TGTGCCAGTAGTAGAGGACTAGCGGACCCCTACGAGCAGTACTTC.

The V call is TRBV7-8, the J call TRBJ2-5; D is perhaps TRBD1 (5 bases). Germline CDR1 is SGHVS and CDR2 is FQNEAQ. The CDR3 totals 14 residues. The V and J ends lost 1 base and 5 bases respectively, with 11 bases between them. CDR3 sequence reads: CASSLGGRGETQYF. The CDR3 DNA is TGTGCCAGCAGCTTAGGGGGAAGGGGTGAGACCCAGTACTTC.

V usage is TRBV7-9 and J usage is TRBJ2-1, with 7 bases aligning to TRBD2. V dropped 5 bases and J dropped 5; count of bases not matched to a gene: 12. In germline, CDR1 is SEHNR, CDR2 FQNEAQ (reference sequence). The CDR3 consists of 16 residues. CDR3 sequence reads: CASSPHPGTKDNEQFF. CDR3 sequence (DNA): TGTGCCAGCAGCCCCCATCCCGGGACTAAGGACAATGAGCAGTTCTTC. The whole variable domain, remainder taken from reference TRBV7-9 and TRBJ2-1, is DTGVSQNPRHKITKRGQNVTFRCDPISEHNRLYWYRQTLGQGPEFLTYFQNEAQLEKSRLLSDRFSAERPKGSFSTLEIQRTEQGDSAMYLCASSPHPGTKDNEQFFGPGTRLTVL.

The chain joins TRBV5-1 to TRBJ1-5; D is unclear. The germline V gene has CDR1 SGHRS and CDR2 YFSETQ. The V and J ends lost 0 bases and 0 bases respectively, with 7 bases between them. The CDR3 covers 15 residues. The DNA of the CDR3 is TGCGCCAGCAGCTTGGAGGGAAATAGCAATCAGCCCCAGCATTTT. Translated: CASSLEGNSNQPQHF.

The chain combines TRBV12-5 with TRBJ2-2, with D tentatively TRBD1 (6 bases). In germline, CDR1 is LGHNT, CDR2 FRNRAP. The V gene lost 0 bases and the J gene lost 3 bases, with 14 bases spanning the gap. CDR3 length: 17 residues. The CDR3 loop reads CASGLVHTGRHTGELFF. The CDR3 DNA follows: TGTGCTAGTGGTTTGGTACATACAGGGCGGCACACCGGGGAGCTGTTTTTT.

V is TRBV27 and J is TRBJ2-5, with 9 bases that match TRBD2. CDR1 and CDR2 from the germline V gene are MNHEY and SMNVEV (reference sequence). The V and J ends lost 8 bases and 4 bases, in that order; junction bases with no gene match: 17. The CDR3 loop spans 17 amino acids. CDR3 in amino acids: CASRRAGSGGQVETQYF. In DNA, the CDR3 is TGTGCCAGCCGCCGGGCGGGGAGCGGGGGGCAGGTAGAGACCCAGTACTTC.